The 14 T cell receptor beta chains below come from one sample, sequenced in a study of identical twins. TCRdb analysed the 5' RACE reads with MiXCR anew, one entry per CDR3 protein. The sample lists some 1,700,000 distinct CDR3 sequences; around 33% were seen once. The sequencing sample was made of cord blood. The receptors derive from a newborn girl in good health.

This clonotype came up many times. This chain connects TRBV12-3 or TRBV12-4 to TRBJ1-1, with D unclear. V gave up 1 base and J gave up 8 bases, with 8 bases separating them. CDR3 length: 12 amino acids. The CDR3 reads CASSLGPGEAFF. The CDR3 nucleotides are TGTGCCAGCAGTTTAGGTCCGGGAGAAGCTTTCTTT.

The rearrangement uses TRBV10-1 and TRBJ2-1; 13 bases agree with TRBD2. Germline V gene sequence: CDR1 WNHNN, CDR2 SYGVQD (reference sequence). The CDR3 has 16 amino acids. V shed 1 base and J 6 bases; nucleotides not matched to a gene: 3. The CDR3 nucleotides are TGCGCCAGCAGTGAGTTGGGACTAGCGGGGCTCAATGAGCAGTTCTTC. It translates to CASSELGLAGLNEQFF.

This clonotype came up a few times. The gene calls are TRBV12-3 or TRBV12-4 and TRBJ2-3; the match to TRBD2 covers 12 bases. This CDR3 spans 17 amino acids. V lost 8 bases, J lost 3 bases, and 12 bases stayed unmatched. CDR3 protein: CASRHNGLAGSTDTQYF. CDR3 sequence (DNA): TGTGCCAGCCGCCATAATGGACTAGCGGGATCTACAGATACGCAGTATTTT.

The chain uses TRBV5-1 and TRBJ2-5; possible D gene TRBD2, 7 bases. Germline loops: CDR1 SGHRS, CDR2 YFSETQ. The CDR3 is 15 residues long. The V end was cut by 0 bases, the J end by 11 bases, with 20 bases between. The CDR3 region has the DNA TGCGCCAGCAGCTTGGCGGGGGGCCTGACCTACGGGCAGTACTTC. It is translated as CASSLAGGLTYGQYF.

In this sample, this clonotype turned up a few times. The chain uses TRBV7-2 and TRBJ2-1; no definite D call. V dropped 5 bases and J dropped 0 bases, with 8 bases sitting between them. This CDR3 region has 14 residues. CDR1 and CDR2 (germline): SGHTA, FQGNSA. This CDR3 is CASSVSSSYNEQFF. DNA of the CDR3: TGTGCCAGCAGCGTCTCTAGCTCCTACAATGAGCAGTTCTTC.

This clonotype was detected only a few times. The genes are TRBV10-3 and TRBJ2-1; possible D gene TRBD2, 6 bases. Trimming took 8 bases from V and 7 from J, leaving 12 bases between them. In germline, CDR1 is ENHRY, CDR2 SYGVKD. This CDR3 has 12 amino acids. The CDR3 spells CAIAVGGNEQFF. CDR3 DNA: TGTGCCATCGCAGTTGGGGGGAATGAGCAGTTCTTC.

The chain combines TRBV15 with TRBJ2-2; D is ambiguous. Germline loops: CDR1 LNHNV, CDR2 YYDKDF (reference sequence). Trimming shortened V by 4 bases and J by 8 bases, and 5 bases separated the two germline ends. The CDR3 is 11 amino acids. In DNA, the CDR3 is TGTGCCACCAGCATCATGGGGGAGCTGTTTTTT. Amino acid sequence: CATSIMGELFF.

A few counts support this clonotype. The genes are TRBV10-3 and TRBJ2-1, with D hard to call. This CDR3 contains 14 residues. Germline V gene sequence: CDR1 ENHRY, CDR2 SYGVKD. V lost 4 bases to trimming and J lost 2 bases, with 9 bases between them. The CDR3 spells CAISGAATYNEQFF. In DNA, the CDR3 is TGTGCCATCAGTGGGGCAGCCACCTACAATGAGCAGTTCTTC.

The chain uses TRBV10-3 and TRBJ2-3; either TRBD1 or TRBD2 may supply D (5 bases each). Germline-derived CDR1 and CDR2 are ENHRY and SYGVKD. The CDR3 is made up of 13 amino acids. V was cut by 6 bases and J by 3 bases, with 10 bases left in between. The CDR3 nucleotides are TGTGCCATCAGGGGGGAAAGGACAGATACGCAGTATTTT. It translates to CAIRGERTDTQYF.

This sequence joins TRBV29-1 and TRBJ1-1; 7 bases align to TRBD1. Germline values: CDR1 SQVTM, CDR2 ANQGSEA. V was clipped by 7 bases and J by 2 bases; unmatched bases: 10. The CDR3 consists of 14 residues. The CDR3 here is CSADTTGLNTEAFF. For the CDR3, the DNA is TGCAGCGCCGATACGACAGGGCTAAACACTGAAGCTTTCTTT. Full variable domain (rest looked up from reference TRBV29-1 and TRBJ1-1): SAVISQKPSRDICQRGTSLTIQCQVDSQVTMMFWYRQQPGQSLTLIATANQGSEATYESGFVIDKFPISRPNLTFSTLTVSNMSPEDSSIYLCSADTTGLNTEAFFGQGTRLTVV.

The gene calls are TRBV29-1 and TRBJ2-1, with 10 bases that match TRBD2. Looked up from germline, CDR1 is SQVTM and CDR2 is ANQGSEA. CDR3 length: 14 amino acids. Losses at the gene ends were 5 bases for V and 4 bases for J; bases not matched to a gene: 5. CDR3 DNA: TGCAGCGTTTCCGGACTAGCGGCGTACAATGAGCAGTTCTTC. Amino acids: CSVSGLAAYNEQFF.

This clonotype was seen ten or more times. The V and J genes are TRBV4-1 and TRBJ1-2; TRBD1 matches 9 bases. The CDR3 runs to 15 residues. Trimming removed 3 bases from V and 2 bases from J; junction bases left unmatched: 4. Looked up from germline, CDR1 is MGHRA and CDR2 is YSYEKL. The CDR3 DNA reads TGCGCCAGCAGCCAGAGTGGACAGGGGAACTATGGCTACACCTTC. Protein: CASSQSGQGNYGYTF.

The sample holds a few counts of this clonotype. The chain has TRBV7-2 and TRBJ1-5; 8 bases fit TRBD1. CDR3 length equals 17 residues. The germline V gene has CDR1 SGHTA and CDR2 FQGNSA. Trimming removed 1 base from V and 0 bases from J; junction bases left unmatched: 5. The CDR3 sequence is CASSLGQGIYSNQPQHF. Written as DNA, the CDR3 is TGTGCCAGCAGCTTAGGACAGGGGATATATAGCAATCAGCCCCAGCATTTT.

This clonotype was observed a few times. J is TRBJ2-1 and V is TRBV7-2, with 13 positions matching TRBD2. This CDR3 is 18 amino acids long. CDR1 SGHTA and CDR2 FQGNSA come from the germline V gene. V lost 5 bases, J lost 7 bases, and 14 bases stayed unmatched. Here the CDR3 reads CASSPGLPGLAGRNEQFF. CDR3 DNA: TGTGCCAGCAGCCCCGGGCTACCGGGACTAGCGGGAAGGAATGAGCAGTTCTTC.